Each of the 21 T cell receptor beta chains below was sequenced from the same sample in a study of T cell responses to AZD1222 COVID-19 vaccine. Clones were sequenced by immunoSEQ multiplex PCR, and TCRdb holds only the in-frame ones, with some missing. This table holds about 130,000 clones, 80% to 95% found once. Sequencing used peripheral blood, obtained 28 days after the second AZD1222 dose. These receptors were obtained from an adult who received the AZD1222 COVID-19 vaccine.

The chain is built from TRBV28 and TRBJ2-1; 14 bases line up with TRBD2. The CDR3 extends over 19 amino acids. The germline CDR1 and CDR2 sequences are MDHEN and SYDVKM. V trimming: 5 bases; J trimming: 0 bases; junction bases outside the gene matches: 9. For the CDR3, the DNA is TGTGCCAGCAGTCCAAGACTAGCGGGAGGGAGGGTCTCCTACAATGAGCAGTTCTTC. As protein: CASSPRLAGGRVSYNEQFF.

This sequence joins TRBV7-8 and TRBJ1-5; 10 nucleotides agree with TRBD1. CDR3 length equals 14 residues. The germline CDR1 and CDR2 sequences are SGHVS and FQNEAQ. J was trimmed by 6 bases and V by 5 bases; bases with no gene match: 4. The CDR3 DNA follows: TGTGCCAGCAGCAAGGGACAGGGGCCTCAGCCCCAGCATTTT. This sequence encodes CASSKGQGPQPQHF.

The chain has TRBV10-3 and TRBJ2-2; D is tentatively TRBD1 or TRBD2 (5 bases each). Germline V gives CDR1 ENHRY, CDR2 SYGVKD. The CDR3 covers 16 residues. Trimming removed 3 bases at V and 4 bases at J, with 15 bases between. The CDR3 DNA reads TGTGCCATCAGTGACTCGGGTGGGGGACGCACCGGGGAGCTGTTTTTT. It codes for CAISDSGGGRTGELFF.

The V and J genes are TRBV18 and TRBJ1-1; no clear D gene. The CDR3 runs 12 residues. Looked up from germline, CDR1 is KGHSH and CDR2 is LQKENI. V was clipped by 4 bases and J by 1 base, with 4 bases between them. The CDR3 bases are TGTGCCAGCTCACAGGGGAACACTGAAGCTTTCTTT. Protein sequence: CASSQGNTEAFF.

The rearrangement uses TRBV5-1 and TRBJ2-3, with 7 positions matching TRBD2. V lost 0 bases, J lost 5 bases, and 9 bases stayed unmatched. The CDR3 has 16 amino acids. Germline V gene sequence: CDR1 SGHRS, CDR2 YFSETQ. The CDR3 is CASSLEGREKLDTQYF. The CDR3 nucleotides read TGCGCCAGCAGCTTGGAGGGGCGGGAGAAGCTAGATACGCAGTATTTT. The variable domain in full, with the rest retrieved from reference TRBV5-1 and TRBJ2-3, is KAGVTQTPRYLIKTRGQQVTLSCSPISGHRSVSWYQQTPGQGLQFLFEYFSETQRNKGNFPGRFSGRQFSNSRSEMNVSTLELGDSALYLCASSLEGREKLDTQYFGPGTRLTVL.

The gene calls are TRBV7-6 and TRBJ1-1; 7 bases match TRBD1. After removal of 4 bases from V and 2 bases from J, the junction contained 4 bases not matched to a gene. CDR3 length: 14 residues. CDR1 and CDR2 from the germline V gene are SGHVS and FNYEAQ. The CDR3 sequence: CASSSQGVNTEAFF. The CDR3 DNA reads as TGTGCCAGCAGCTCCCAGGGGGTTAACACTGAAGCTTTCTTT.

The CDR3 is CASNKERTDTQYF. DNA of the CDR3: TGTGCCAGCAATAAAGAGCGCACAGATACGCAGTATTTT. The chain carries TRBV6-5 and TRBJ2-3; D gene unclear. Germline loops: CDR1 MNHEY, CDR2 SVGAGI. The length of the CDR3 is 13 residues. V was trimmed by 7 bases and J by 1 base, leaving 9 bases between them.

The CDR3 reads CATYSFWFTEAFF. CDR3 nucleotides: TGTGCCACTTACAGTTTTTGGTTCACTGAAGCTTTCTTT. The chain employs TRBV19 and TRBJ1-1; D gene ambiguous. CDR1 and CDR2 from the germline V gene are LNHDA and SQIVND (reference sequence). Trimming shortened V by 10 bases and J by 4 bases, and 16 bases separated the two germline ends. The CDR3 is 13 amino acids. Full variable domain (rest looked up from reference TRBV19 and TRBJ1-1): DGGITQSPKYLFRKEGQNVTLSCEQNLNHDAMYWYRQDPGQGLRLIYYSQIVNDFQKGDIAEGYSVSREKKESFPLTVTSAQKNPTAFYLCATYSFWFTEAFFGQGTRLTVV.

The chain carries TRBV7-3 and TRBJ2-5, with unresolved D. Deletions cut 3 bases from V and 2 bases from J, with 7 bases between. The CDR3 is 13 amino acids. Germline V gene sequence: CDR1 SGHTA, CDR2 FQGTGA. The DNA of the CDR3 is TGTGCCAGCAGCTTGGGCTGGCAAGAGACCCAGTACTTC. It encodes CASSLGWQETQYF.

A single count supports this clone. The V gene is TRBV2, the J gene TRBJ2-7; 7 nucleotides align to TRBD2. CDR3 size: 12 residues. V gave up 7 bases and J gave up 2 bases; unmatched junction bases: 2. Germline V gene sequence: CDR1 SNHLY, CDR2 FYNNEI. The DNA for the CDR3 is TGTGCCAGCAAGCGGGAAGCCTACGAGCAGTACTTC. Translation: CASKREAYEQYF. The full variable domain, rest sourced from reference TRBV2 and TRBJ2-7, is EPEVTQTPSHQVTQMGQEVILRCVPISNHLYFYWYRQILGQKVEFLVSFYNNEISEKSEIFDDQFSVERPDGSNFTLKIRSTKLEDSAMYFCASKREAYEQYFGPGTRLTVT.

The J gene is TRBJ2-7, the V gene TRBV19; D assignment may be TRBD1 or TRBD2 (5 bases each). Germline V gives CDR1 LNHDA, CDR2 SQIVND (reference sequence). This CDR3 spans 14 amino acids. Trimming pared 3 bases from V and 4 bases from J, leaving 13 bases between. The CDR3 loop is CASSMGTTVYEQYF. As DNA, the CDR3 is TGTGCCAGTAGTATGGGGACCACCGTATACGAGCAGTACTTC.

CDR3 protein: CASSKASNTGELFF. In DNA form, the CDR3 reads TGTGCCAGTAGTAAGGCATCGAACACCGGGGAGCTGTTTTTT. V is TRBV19 and J is TRBJ2-2; D is ambiguous. Germline lookup yields CDR1 LNHDA and CDR2 SQIVND (reference sequence). The CDR3 covers 14 residues. V dropped 4 bases and J dropped 0 bases, with 6 bases sitting between them.

The chain uses TRBV7-2 and TRBJ2-7; 8 nucleotides match TRBD2. Germline V gene lookup returns CDR1 SGHTA and CDR2 FQGNSA. The junction had 8 bases not matched to a gene; V was cut back by 5 bases and J by 5 bases. The CDR3 is 14 amino acids. The CDR3 DNA is TGTGCCAGCAGCCTAATAGCGGGGACACACGAGCAGTACTTC. Its protein is CASSLIAGTHEQYF.

The rearrangement joins TRBV12-3 or TRBV12-4 to TRBJ2-1, with D possibly TRBD2 on 6 matching bases. The CDR3 consists of 13 residues. Deletions cut 6 bases from V and 12 bases from J, with 18 bases between. The CDR3 DNA follows: TGTGCCAGCAGCTCACATCGACTAGACTGGCAGTTCTTC. Its translation is CASSSHRLDWQFF.

This sequence joins TRBV9 and TRBJ1-6, with TRBD1 matching over 7 bases. The CDR3 has 15 amino acids. The J segment lost 3 bases and the V segment lost 6 bases, leaving 6 bases of the junction unmatched. Germline CDR1 SGDLS, CDR2 YYNGEE. The CDR3 is CASIGTAYYNSPLHF. The CDR3, as DNA: TGTGCCAGCATCGGGACAGCCTACTATAATTCACCCCTCCACTTT.

This chain joins TRBV6-6 and TRBJ2-2, with D perhaps matching TRBD2 (6 bases). The CDR3 runs to 16 residues. V was clipped by 5 bases and J by 4 bases, with 17 bases between them. Germline V gene lookup returns CDR1 MNHNY and CDR2 SVGAGI (reference sequence). The CDR3 here is CASSPAGTRPTGELFF. In DNA form, the CDR3 reads TGTGCCAGCAGTCCCGCGGGGACCCGTCCCACCGGGGAGCTGTTTTTT.

The chain combines TRBV30 with TRBJ1-2; D not resolved. V was pared by 0 bases and J by 8 bases, with 10 bases between. Germline CDR1 GTSNPN, CDR2 SVGIG (reference sequence). The CDR3 sequence is 12 residues long. The CDR3 protein is CAWSVKGPGYTF. CDR3 in DNA: TGTGCCTGGAGTGTAAAAGGGCCCGGCTACACCTTC.

The chain carries TRBV3-1 (or the pseudogene TRBV3-2) and TRBJ2-3; D gene ambiguous. CDR1 LGHDT and CDR2 YNNKEL come from the germline V gene (reference sequence). V was pared by 4 bases and J by 2 bases, with 10 bases between. There are 14 residues in the CDR3. CDR3 loop: CASSLRTVTDTQYF. CDR3 sequence (DNA): TGTGCCAGCAGCCTAAGGACCGTCACAGATACGCAGTATTTT.

V is TRBV4-3 and J is TRBJ1-1; 7 nucleotides match TRBD1. Trimming at V came to 0 bases and at J to 4 bases, leaving 8 bases not matched to a gene. The CDR3 runs 16 residues. Germline V gene data show CDR1 as LGHNA and CDR2 as YSLEER. In DNA form, the CDR3 reads TGCGCCAGCAGCCAAGAGCCCGCACCAGGGGGCACTGAAGCTTTCTTT. Its protein product is CASSQEPAPGGTEAFF.

The V and J genes are TRBV7-3 and TRBJ1-2, with a weak D call TRBD1 (5 bases). The germline V gene has CDR1 SGHTA and CDR2 FQGTGA. The V and J ends lost 5 bases and 4 bases respectively, with 14 bases between them. This CDR3 is 14 amino acids long. CDR3 nucleotide sequence: TGTGCCAGCAGCCCACACCCCAGGGTCTATGGCTACACCTTC. Protein product: CASSPHPRVYGYTF. The full variable domain, in which reference TRBV7-3 and TRBJ1-2 provide the parts outside the CDR3, is GAGVSQTPSNKVTEKGKYVELRCDPISGHTALYWYRQSLGQGPEFLIYFQGTGAADDSGLPNDRFFAVRPEGSVSTLKIQRTERGDSAVYLCASSPHPRVYGYTFGSGTRLTVV.

This sequence joins TRBV9 and TRBJ1-2; D is uncertain. CDR3 length equals 16 residues. The germline V gene encodes CDR1 SGDLS and CDR2 YYNGEE. Trimming removed 4 bases from V and 0 bases from J, with 16 bases in between. The CDR3 DNA reads TGTGCCAGCAGCCAAAGACCCCTACCTTCTAACTATGGCTACACCTTC. Protein: CASSQRPLPSNYGYTF.